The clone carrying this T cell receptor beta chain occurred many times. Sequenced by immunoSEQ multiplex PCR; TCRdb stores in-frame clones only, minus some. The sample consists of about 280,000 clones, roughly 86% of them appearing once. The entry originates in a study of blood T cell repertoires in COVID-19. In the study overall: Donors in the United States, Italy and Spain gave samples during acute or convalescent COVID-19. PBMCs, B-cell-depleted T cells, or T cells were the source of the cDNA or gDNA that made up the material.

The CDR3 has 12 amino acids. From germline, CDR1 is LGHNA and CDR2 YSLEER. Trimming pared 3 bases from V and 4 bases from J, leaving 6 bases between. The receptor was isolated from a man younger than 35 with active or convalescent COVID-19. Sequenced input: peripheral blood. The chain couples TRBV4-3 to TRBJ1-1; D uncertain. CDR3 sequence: CASSQGSTEAFF. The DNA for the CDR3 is TGCGCCAGCAGCCAGGGGAGCACTGAAGCTTTCTTT.